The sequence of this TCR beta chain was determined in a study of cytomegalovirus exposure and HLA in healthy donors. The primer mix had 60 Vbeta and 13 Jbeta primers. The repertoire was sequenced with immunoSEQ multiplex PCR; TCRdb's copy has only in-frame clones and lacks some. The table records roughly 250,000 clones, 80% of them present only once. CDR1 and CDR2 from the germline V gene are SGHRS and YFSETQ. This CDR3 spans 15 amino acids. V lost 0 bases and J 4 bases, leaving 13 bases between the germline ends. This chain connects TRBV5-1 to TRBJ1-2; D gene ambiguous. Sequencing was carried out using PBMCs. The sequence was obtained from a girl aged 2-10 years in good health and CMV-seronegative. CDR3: CASSLVRRGSYGYTF. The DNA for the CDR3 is TGCGCCAGCAGCTTGGTTCGGCGGGGAAGCTATGGCTACACCTTC.